These 25 T cell receptor beta chains were sequenced from one sample in a study of blood T cell repertoires in COVID-19. The repertoire was sequenced with immunoSEQ multiplex PCR; TCRdb's copy has only in-frame clones and lacks some. The sample has about 85,000 clones, about four fifths seen once. The sequencing input was peripheral blood. The receptor source for this set is an elderly woman with acute or convalescent COVID-19.

V and J are TRBV5-4 and TRBJ1-2, with a tentative D call TRBD1 (5 bases). The CDR3 extends over 13 amino acids. Germline V gives CDR1 SGHNT, CDR2 YYREEE (reference sequence). Trimming shortened V by 6 bases and J by 6 bases, and 15 bases separated the two germline ends. For the CDR3, the DNA is TGTGCCAGCAACAAGGGGAGGGAGGATGGCTACACCTTC. Its protein is CASNKGREDGYTF.

V and J are TRBV11-2 and TRBJ2-3; TRBD2 agrees at 14 bases. V was pared by 5 bases and J by 3 bases, with 10 bases of the junction left unmatched. CDR3 length: 18 residues. CDR1 is SGHAT and CDR2 is FQNNGV in the germline V gene. The CDR3, as DNA: TGTGCCAGCAGCCACGGGACTAGCGGGGGCTTAATAACAGATACGCAGTATTTT. Protein: CASSHGTSGGLITDTQYF.

The CDR3 bases are TGCGCCAGCAGCTTGGCTGGTCAGGGTGTTTACGAGCAGTACTTC. Its translation is CASSLAGQGVYEQYF. V is TRBV5-1 and J is TRBJ2-7, with D possibly TRBD1 on 5 matching bases. CDR3 size: 15 residues. Germline lookup yields CDR1 SGHRS and CDR2 YFSETQ. Trimming stripped 0 bases from V and 4 bases from J, with 14 bases between.

This rearrangement joins TRBV5-1 to TRBJ1-2; 11 bases line up with TRBD1. Germline trimming cut 0 bases from V and 8 bases from J; bases unmatched to any gene: 6. Germline lookup yields CDR1 SGHRS and CDR2 YFSETQ. The CDR3 covers 15 residues. DNA for the CDR3: TGCGCCAGCAGCTTGGCCGCCGGACAGGGGGCCGGCTACACCTTC. It codes for CASSLAAGQGAGYTF.

The DNA for the CDR3 is TGTGCCAGCAGCCTTAGACAGCATGGCGCCTACGAGCAGTACTTC. This codes for CASSLRQHGAYEQYF. The chain combines TRBV3-1 (or the pseudogene TRBV3-2) with TRBJ2-7; perhaps TRBD1 as D (5 bases). Trimming removed 4 bases from V and 2 bases from J, with 15 bases in between. The CDR3 contains 15 residues. Germline V CDR1 and CDR2: LGHDT, YNNKEL (reference sequence).

The chain employs TRBV5-1 and TRBJ2-2; 8 bases agree with TRBD1. This CDR3 contains 14 residues. The J segment lost 7 bases and the V segment lost 3 bases, leaving 5 bases of the junction unmatched. Germline V gene data show CDR1 as SGHRS and CDR2 as YFSETQ. Here the CDR3 reads CASSWGQESGELFF. In DNA, the CDR3 is TGCGCCAGCAGCTGGGGACAGGAGAGCGGGGAGCTGTTTTTT.

The chain is built from TRBV5-1 and TRBJ2-5, with 10 bases fitting TRBD1. The V gene's germline CDR1 is SGHRS and CDR2 YFSETQ. The CDR3 extends over 17 amino acids. V was clipped by 0 bases and J by 4 bases; unmatched bases: 9. In nucleotides, the CDR3 is TGCGCCAGCAGCTTGGAGACAGGGGGCCGTTTTGGAGAGACCCAGTACTTC. Protein sequence: CASSLETGGRFGETQYF.

This clone was detected once. The chain couples TRBV5-5 to TRBJ2-5, with 10 bases fitting TRBD2. The CDR3 runs to 18 residues. The germline V gene has CDR1 SGHKS and CDR2 YYEKEE (reference sequence). V gave up 0 bases and J gave up 1 base; unmatched junction bases: 9. The CDR3 region is CASSLGLAGGLIQETQYF. CDR3 bases: TGTGCCAGCAGCTTGGGTTTAGCGGGAGGCCTTATCCAAGAGACCCAGTACTTC.

The CDR3: CASSSRTSGYRTDTQYF. The CDR3 DNA sequence: TGTGCCAGCAGCTCACGGACTAGCGGGTACCGCACAGATACGCAGTATTTT. The chain employs TRBV9 and TRBJ2-3; TRBD2 agrees at 11 bases. There are 17 residues in the CDR3. Trimming removed 4 bases from V and 1 base from J; junction bases left unmatched: 8. Looked up from germline, CDR1 is SGDLS and CDR2 is YYNGEE.

The genes are TRBV27 and TRBJ2-7, with D possibly matching TRBD1 (6 bases). The germline V gene encodes CDR1 MNHEY and CDR2 SMNVEV (reference sequence). The CDR3 loop spans 12 amino acids. The germline V and J ends were trimmed by 5 bases and 4 bases, with 9 bases remaining between them. As DNA, the CDR3 is TGTGCCAGCAGTAAGACAGGTTACGAGCAGTACTTC. This codes for CASSKTGYEQYF.

J is TRBJ1-1 and V is TRBV2, with D tentatively TRBD1 (6 bases). The CDR3 sequence is 12 residues long. V lost 8 bases and J lost 8, with 15 bases in between. CDR1 and CDR2 from the germline V gene are SNHLY and FYNNEI. The DNA for the CDR3 is TGTGCCAGCTTGAAGACAGGAGGCGAAGCTTTCTTT. Residues: CASLKTGGEAFF.

The genes are TRBV5-5 and TRBJ2-7, with D maybe TRBD2 (6 bases). V was cut by 4 bases and J by 4 bases, with 15 bases left in between. The CDR3 is made up of 14 amino acids. Germline CDR1 SGHKS, CDR2 YYEKEE (reference sequence). CDR3 nucleotide sequence: TGTGCCAGCAGCCCGCGGGACTTTGTTTACGAGCAGTACTTC. This translates into CASSPRDFVYEQYF. The full variable domain, with the rest looked up from reference TRBV5-5 and TRBJ2-7, is DAGVTQSPTHLIKTRGQQVTLRCSPISGHKSVSWYQQVLGQGPQFIFQYYEKEERGRGNFPDRFSARQFPNYSSELNVNALLLGDSALYLCASSPRDFVYEQYFGPGTRLTVT.

The chain combines TRBV19 with TRBJ2-2; tentatively, D is TRBD2 (5 bases). CDR3 length equals 14 residues. With 7 bases removed from V and 4 bases from J, the gap between germline ends came to 13 bases. Germline CDR1 is LNHDA and CDR2 is SQIVND (reference sequence). Written as DNA, the CDR3 is TGTGCCAGTATGAGGACTGGAACCACCGGGGAGCTGTTTTTT. Amino acids: CASMRTGTTGELFF.

The sample holds a few counts of this clone. The rearrangement uses TRBV7-2 and TRBJ2-7; tentatively, D is TRBD1 (6 bases). Germline V lookup: CDR1 SGHTA, CDR2 FQGNSA. V lost 1 base, J lost 3 bases, and 10 bases lay in between. The CDR3 is 14 residues long. CDR3 nucleotides: TGTGCCAGCAGCTTAGGCAGGACAGTCTACGAGCAGTACTTC. It is translated as CASSLGRTVYEQYF.

This clone was detected only once. V is TRBV10-2 and J is TRBJ2-2, with TRBD1 matching over 9 bases. Germline lookup yields CDR1 WSHSY and CDR2 SAAADI. V trimming: 7 bases; J trimming: 5 bases; junction bases outside the gene matches: 8. CDR3 length equals 15 residues. The DNA of the CDR3 is TGCGCCAGCAATCAGGGGGACAGGGTTACCGGGGAGCTGTTTTTT. Its protein is CASNQGDRVTGELFF.

This chain joins TRBV5-1 and TRBJ2-2; 9 bases map to TRBD2. This CDR3 has 15 amino acids. Germline V gene sequence: CDR1 SGHRS, CDR2 YFSETQ. V shed 0 bases, J shed 7 bases, and the junction held 4 bases outside the gene matches. The CDR3 sequence: CASSLVAGAIGELFF. CDR3 nucleotide sequence: TGCGCCAGCAGCTTGGTAGCGGGAGCTATCGGGGAGCTGTTTTTT.

The chain combines TRBV28 with TRBJ1-5, with D possibly TRBD1 on 6 matching bases. This CDR3 has 12 residues. With 5 bases removed from V and 9 bases from J, the gap between germline ends came to 11 bases. Germline V gene data show CDR1 as MDHEN and CDR2 as SYDVKM. The CDR3 coding sequence is TGTGCCAGCAGTCCCCAGGGGCTGCCCCAGCATTTT. Translation: CASSPQGLPQHF. The whole variable domain, remainder taken from reference TRBV28 and TRBJ1-5, is DVKVTQSSRYLVKRTGEKVFLECVQDMDHENMFWYRQDPGLGLRLIYFSYDVKMKEKGDIPEGYSVSREKKERFSLILESASTNQTSMYLCASSPQGLPQHFGDGTRLSIL.

CDR3 coding DNA: TGTGCCAGCAGCCCGATAGCGGGTTACACAGATACGCAGTATTTT. Its protein is CASSPIAGYTDTQYF. This chain uses TRBV7-2 with TRBJ2-3; 7 bases map to TRBD2. J lost 2 bases, V lost 5 bases, and 7 bases had no gene match. There are 15 residues in the CDR3. Germline V gives CDR1 SGHTA, CDR2 FQGNSA.

This clone showed up just a few times. CDR3 DNA sequence: TGTGCCAGTAGTGGATACCCAACAGGGACCTACGAGCAGTACTTC. As protein: CASSGYPTGTYEQYF. The chain links TRBV19 to TRBJ2-7, with a tentative D call TRBD1 (6 bases). The CDR3 has 15 residues. Germline V CDR1 and CDR2: LNHDA, SQIVND (reference sequence). V was cut by 5 bases and J by 2 bases, with 16 bases left in between.

Only a few counts were recorded for this clone. The chain combines TRBV19 with TRBJ2-7, with TRBD2 matching over 14 bases. The trim removed 5 bases at V and 8 bases at J, leaving 8 bases unmatched. The V gene's germline CDR1 is LNHDA and CDR2 SQIVND (reference sequence). This CDR3 has 15 amino acids. The CDR3 DNA follows: TGTGCCAGTAGTCCCCGACTAGCGGGAGGGCCGCAGCAGTACTTC. Translated: CASSPRLAGGPQQYF.

The rearrangement joins TRBV19 to TRBJ1-1; D is undetermined. The V and J ends lost 8 bases and 3 bases respectively, with 16 bases between them. CDR1 is LNHDA and CDR2 is SQIVND in the germline V gene (reference sequence). This CDR3 spans 14 amino acids. This chain's CDR3 is CASGEKATYTEAFF. The CDR3 DNA reads as TGTGCCAGTGGAGAAAAGGCTACGTACACTGAAGCTTTCTTT.

A single count supports this clone. This rearrangement joins TRBV27 to TRBJ2-5; D might be TRBD1 (6 bases). The germline gives CDR1 MNHEY, CDR2 SMNVEV (reference sequence). The V and J ends lost 3 bases and 1 base respectively, with 18 bases between them. The CDR3 is 17 amino acids. The CDR3 region is CASSLSRRTDFQETQYF. CDR3 nucleotide sequence: TGTGCCAGCAGTTTGTCCCGGAGGACAGACTTCCAAGAGACCCAGTACTTC.

This clone has just a few counts. The chain joins TRBV10-3 to TRBJ2-7; 9 bases fit TRBD1. V dropped 6 bases and J dropped 3; count of bases not matched to a gene: 9. Germline CDR1 is ENHRY and CDR2 is SYGVKD. The CDR3 has 15 residues. CDR3 DNA: TGTGCCATCAGCCCGGACAGGGGAAAAGTCTACGAGCAGTACTTC. Translated: CAISPDRGKVYEQYF.

The sample holds many counts of this clone. CDR3: CASSPGTGKNEQYF. For the CDR3, the DNA is TGTGCCAGCAGCCCTGGGACAGGGAAGAACGAGCAGTACTTC. This chain joins TRBV3-1 (or the pseudogene TRBV3-2) and TRBJ2-7, with TRBD1 matching 9 bases. The length of the CDR3 is 14 residues. CDR1 LGHDT and CDR2 YNNKEL come from the germline V gene (reference sequence). After removal of 4 bases from V and 5 bases from J, the junction contained 6 bases not matched to a gene.

The CDR3 nucleotides are TGTGCCAGCAGCAGTACGAGCGGGCGCGAGACCCAGTACTTC. This encodes CASSSTSGRETQYF. The chain employs TRBV2 and TRBJ2-5; D is possibly TRBD2 (6 bases). CDR1 and CDR2 (germline): SNHLY, FYNNEI. V dropped 6 bases and J dropped 5 bases, with 16 bases sitting between them. The CDR3 is 14 residues long.